A selection of T cell receptor beta chains follows, all from one sample in a study of Ad26.COV2.S vaccination and SARS-CoV-2 variants. Some clones are missing from TCRdb's copy, which holds only in-frame ones; the method was immunoSEQ multiplex PCR. The sample records 500,000 or so clones, around 85% being singletons. Sequencing used peripheral blood, obtained in a trial of Ad26.COV2.S vaccine versus placebo. The source of these receptors is a person aged 18 to 65 who received the Ad26.COV2.S COVID-19 vaccine or a placebo. CDR3s leave out the opening cysteine and the closing phenylalanine or tryptophan. Each record gives: CDR3 protein, D gene, V gene. A D gene is named only where the DNA matches it firmly.

cdr3_aa: ASSLSPQGSDTQY
d_call: NA
v_call: TRBV7-3

cdr3_aa: ASSPVQAGYT
d_call: NA
v_call: TRBV16

cdr3_aa: ASSLGVGMNTEAF
d_call: NA
v_call: TRBV5-5

cdr3_aa: ASSFGGNTIY
d_call: NA
v_call: TRBV5-1

cdr3_aa: ASSPYGLEITEAF
d_call: NA
v_call: TRBV18

cdr3_aa: ASSRVPGLAGVQEQF
d_call: TRBD2
v_call: TRBV3-1/TRBV3-2

cdr3_aa: ASSPRDPVETQY
d_call: NA
v_call: TRBV7-9

cdr3_aa: ASSIGGGSYEQY
d_call: NA
v_call: TRBV19

cdr3_aa: ASSLAGTGAVYGYT
d_call: TRBD1
v_call: TRBV28

cdr3_aa: ASSLWRERGYNEQF
d_call: TRBD2
v_call: TRBV7-3

cdr3_aa: ASSSRGGGGNTIY
d_call: NA
v_call: TRBV5-6

cdr3_aa: ASSLGQVNSPLH
d_call: TRBD1
v_call: TRBV5-1

cdr3_aa: ASRPPGTFYGYT
d_call: NA
v_call: TRBV28

cdr3_aa: ASSGLAGRMPDTQY
d_call: TRBD2
v_call: TRBV7-8

cdr3_aa: ASSLNRDRRQH
d_call: TRBD1
v_call: TRBV28

cdr3_aa: ASSLPGQGSHEQY
d_call: TRBD1
v_call: TRBV5-1

cdr3_aa: ATQLGRGTDTQY
d_call: TRBD2
v_call: TRBV2

cdr3_aa: ASSQGEFGQPQH
d_call: NA
v_call: TRBV18

cdr3_aa: ASALAPDTQY
d_call: NA
v_call: TRBV27

cdr3_aa: ASIKVRTGVVGELF
d_call: TRBD1
v_call: TRBV7-9

cdr3_aa: ASSLLPLSGNTIY
d_call: NA
v_call: TRBV5-1

cdr3_aa: ASSVSYEQY
d_call: NA
v_call: TRBV12-3/TRBV12-4

cdr3_aa: ASSEQRTSRETQY
d_call: TRBD2
v_call: TRBV6-1

cdr3_aa: SVAATAYGYT
d_call: NA
v_call: TRBV29-1

cdr3_aa: ASSIGTASGANVLT
d_call: TRBD1
v_call: TRBV6-2/TRBV6-3

cdr3_aa: ASSFRGPTAYNEQF
d_call: NA
v_call: TRBV7-9

cdr3_aa: ASSLAWETYTSDTQY
d_call: NA
v_call: TRBV5-6

cdr3_aa: ASSELAGFNSPLH
d_call: NA
v_call: TRBV6-1

cdr3_aa: ASSFGRPSYNEQF
d_call: TRBD2
v_call: TRBV5-4

cdr3_aa: SASLSGSSYNEQF
d_call: TRBD2
v_call: TRBV20-1

cdr3_aa: ASSGGGTNEKLF
d_call: NA
v_call: TRBV5-1

cdr3_aa: ASSLLGPNTGELF
d_call: NA
v_call: TRBV5-1

cdr3_aa: ASSRSGQEETQY
d_call: TRBD1
v_call: TRBV4-2